The next 9 T cell receptor beta chains were all read from a single sample in a study of PD-1 blockade in classical Hodgkin lymphoma. The time point was: cycle 4 day 1 (C4D1), after 6 weeks of nivolumab. Relapses following autologous stem cell transplantation were seen in all patients, with brentuximab vedotin exposure varying. TCRdb's copy holds only in-frame clones and misses some; the assay was immunoSEQ multiplex PCR. This sample has tens of thousands of clones; approximately 88% occur once, and the top ten carry 23%. Sequencing used peripheral blood mononuclear cells (PBMCs), obtained before the fourth cycle of nivolumab. The receptors stem from a human donor with classical Hodgkin lymphoma.

In its sample, this clone is medium-sized. This chain uses TRBV29-1 with TRBJ1-1; D call uncertain. The V end was cut by 4 bases, the J end by 2 bases, with 14 bases between. The CDR3 is made up of 14 amino acids. Germline V CDR1 and CDR2: SQVTM, ANQGSEA. For the CDR3, the DNA is TGCAGCGTTGGTGTCATGGGGATCAACACTGAAGCTTTCTTT. Its translation is CSVGVMGINTEAFF.

The rearrangement joins TRBV30 to TRBJ1-3; D is unresolved. The CDR3 has 14 residues. Per the germline V gene, CDR1 is GTSNPN and CDR2 is SVGIG (reference sequence). V was cut by 5 bases and J by 2 bases, with 13 bases left in between. The CDR3: CAWSSVAAGNTIYF. DNA for the CDR3: TGTGCCTGGTCCTCAGTCGCCGCTGGAAACACCATATATTTT. Together with reference TRBV30 and TRBJ1-3, the CDR3 gives the full variable domain: SQTIHQWPATLVQPVGSPLSLECTVEGTSNPNLYWYRQAAGRGLQLLFYSVGIGQISSEVPQNLSASRPQDRQFILSSKKLLLSDSGFYLCAWSSVAAGNTIYFGEGSWLTVV.

V is TRBV27 and J is TRBJ2-3; D gene ambiguous. The CDR3 contains 11 residues. V was trimmed by 7 bases and J by 5 bases, leaving 7 bases between them. CDR1 is MNHEY, CDR2 SMNVEV, per germline (reference sequence). CDR3 coding DNA: TGTGCCAGCAAGCTGGGAGATACGCAGTATTTT. Translation: CASKLGDTQYF.

This rearrangement joins TRBV5-1 to TRBJ2-5; 9 bases map to TRBD2. Germline CDR1 is SGHRS and CDR2 is YFSETQ. CDR3 length: 16 residues. J gave up 0 bases and V 1 base, and 4 bases lay outside the gene matches. This chain's CDR3 is CASSLNLAGNQETQYF. The CDR3 DNA sequence: TGCGCCAGCAGCTTGAATCTAGCGGGGAACCAAGAGACCCAGTACTTC.

Only a few counts were recorded for this clone. The genes are TRBV29-1 and TRBJ1-1, with D hard to call. Looked up from germline, CDR1 is SQVTM and CDR2 is ANQGSEA. The CDR3 has 11 residues. Trimming cost V 1 base and J 4 bases, with 4 bases left between them. In DNA form, the CDR3 reads TGCAGCGTTGAAGTGTCCACTGAAGCTTTCTTT. This encodes CSVEVSTEAFF.

The V gene is TRBV6-5, the J gene TRBJ1-1; D is possibly TRBD1 (5 bases). Germline lookup yields CDR1 MNHEY and CDR2 SVGAGI. The CDR3 length is 12 residues. The CDR3 loop is CAVGRGNTEAFF. The CDR3 DNA is TGTGCGGTGGGGCGGGGGAACACTGAAGCTTTCTTT.

V is TRBV11-2 and J is TRBJ1-1; D gene ambiguous. V lost 3 bases, J lost 10 bases, and 9 bases lay in between. Per the germline V gene, CDR1 is SGHAT and CDR2 is FQNNGV. The CDR3 loop spans 11 amino acids. CDR3 sequence (DNA): TGTGCCAGCAGCTTGTCCAGCAGAGCTTTCTTT. Its translation: CASSLSSRAFF.

This clone was picked up a small number of times. The chain is built from TRBV2 and TRBJ1-5, with 8 bases matching TRBD1. This CDR3 spans 14 amino acids. After removal of 5 bases from V and 4 bases from J, the junction contained 4 bases not matched to a gene. Germline CDR1 SNHLY, CDR2 FYNNEI. CDR3 DNA sequence: TGTGCCAGCAGTCTCCGACAGGGGAATCAGCCCCAGCATTTT. Its translation is CASSLRQGNQPQHF.

The chain is built from TRBV6-5 and TRBJ2-7; the D gene is possibly TRBD2 (7 bases). From germline, CDR1 is MNHEY and CDR2 SVGAGI. Trimming shortened V by 5 bases and J by 7 bases, and 15 bases separated the two germline ends. The length of the CDR3 is 13 residues. CDR3 sequence (DNA): TGTGCCAGCAGTAGGGGGAGGGCTCAAGAGCAGTACTTC. Its translation is CASSRGRAQEQYF.